This TCR beta chain was retrieved from a study of T cells of healthy individuals. Trimming took 7 bases from V and 7 from J; bases not matched to a gene: 8. This CDR3 has 14 residues. CDR1 and CDR2 from the germline V gene are MNHEY and SVGAGI. This clonotype has at least ten counts. Via MiXCR, TCRdb re-called the 5' RACE reads, giving one row per CDR3 protein. This table has some 85,000 distinct CDR3 sequences, about 5.5% appearing once. The TCR was taken from a female donor in good health. The gene calls are TRBV6-5 and TRBJ1-1; 11 bases are shared with TRBD1. The chain's CDR3 is CASIAPGQGGEAFF. The CDR3 bases are TGTGCCAGCATCGCCCCGGGACAGGGGGGTGAAGCTTTCTTT.